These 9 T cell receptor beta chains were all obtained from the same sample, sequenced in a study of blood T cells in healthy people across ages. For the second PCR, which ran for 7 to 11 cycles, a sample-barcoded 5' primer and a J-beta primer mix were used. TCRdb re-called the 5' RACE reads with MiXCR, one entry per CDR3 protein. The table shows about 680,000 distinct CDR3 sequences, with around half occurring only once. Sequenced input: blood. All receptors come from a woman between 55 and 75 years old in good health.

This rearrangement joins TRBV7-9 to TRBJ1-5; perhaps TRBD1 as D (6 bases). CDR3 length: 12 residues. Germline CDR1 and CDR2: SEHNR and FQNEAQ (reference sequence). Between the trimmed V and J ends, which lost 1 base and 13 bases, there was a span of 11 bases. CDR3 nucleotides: TGTGCCAGCAGCTTAGGGGCAGGGGAACAGCATTTT. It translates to CASSLGAGEQHF. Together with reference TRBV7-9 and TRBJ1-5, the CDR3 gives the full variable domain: DTGVSQNPRHKITKRGQNVTFRCDPISEHNRLYWYRQTLGQGPEFLTYFQNEAQLEKSRLLSDRFSAERPKGSFSTLEIQRTEQGDSAMYLCASSLGAGEQHFGDGTRLSIL.

The DNA of the CDR3 is TGTGCCAGCAGCTTAGAAGCTAGTGGGGAGCAGTACTTC. This translates into CASSLEASGEQYF. The chain employs TRBV7-9 and TRBJ2-7; D remains unclear. The CDR3 runs 13 residues. CDR1 is SEHNR, CDR2 FQNEAQ, per germline (reference sequence). Trimming cost V 1 base and J 7 bases, with 11 bases left between them.

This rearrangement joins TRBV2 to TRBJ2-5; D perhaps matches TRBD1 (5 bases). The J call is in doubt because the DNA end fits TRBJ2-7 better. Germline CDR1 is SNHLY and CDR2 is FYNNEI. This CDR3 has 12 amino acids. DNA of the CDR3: TGTGCCAGCAGGGGCAGGGCTTTCGAGCAGTACTTC. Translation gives CASRGRAFEQYF.

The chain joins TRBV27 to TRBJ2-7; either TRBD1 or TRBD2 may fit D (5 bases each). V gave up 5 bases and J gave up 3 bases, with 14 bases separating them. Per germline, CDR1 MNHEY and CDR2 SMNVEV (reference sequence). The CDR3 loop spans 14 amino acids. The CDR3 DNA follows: TGTGCCAGCAGTCCTCGGGGCTCGCGCTACGAGCAGTACTTC. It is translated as CASSPRGSRYEQYF.

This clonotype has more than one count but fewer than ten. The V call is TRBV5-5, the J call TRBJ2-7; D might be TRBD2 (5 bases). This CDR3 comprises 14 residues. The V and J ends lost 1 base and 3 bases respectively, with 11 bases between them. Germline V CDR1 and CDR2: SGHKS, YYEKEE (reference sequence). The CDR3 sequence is CASSLFVGNYEQYF. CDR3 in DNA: TGTGCCAGCAGCTTGTTTGTCGGGAACTACGAGCAGTACTTC.

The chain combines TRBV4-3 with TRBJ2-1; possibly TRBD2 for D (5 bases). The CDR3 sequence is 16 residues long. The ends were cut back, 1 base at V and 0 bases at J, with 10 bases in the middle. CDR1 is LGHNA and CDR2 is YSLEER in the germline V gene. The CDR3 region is CASSQGERYSYNEQFF. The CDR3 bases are TGCGCCAGCAGCCAAGGGGAGCGGTACTCCTACAATGAGCAGTTCTTC.

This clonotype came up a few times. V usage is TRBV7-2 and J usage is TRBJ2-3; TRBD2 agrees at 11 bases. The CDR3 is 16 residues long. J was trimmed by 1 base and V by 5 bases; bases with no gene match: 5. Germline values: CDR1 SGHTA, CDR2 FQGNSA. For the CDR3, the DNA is TGTGCCAGCAGCCCGTTAGCGGGAGGGGGCACAGATACGCAGTATTTT. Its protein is CASSPLAGGGTDTQYF.

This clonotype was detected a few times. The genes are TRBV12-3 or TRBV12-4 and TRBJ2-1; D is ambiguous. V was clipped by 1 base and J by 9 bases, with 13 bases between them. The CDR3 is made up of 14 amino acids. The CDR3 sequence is CASSLGRSQREQFF. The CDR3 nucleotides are TGTGCCAGCAGTTTAGGGCGGAGCCAGCGTGAGCAGTTCTTC.

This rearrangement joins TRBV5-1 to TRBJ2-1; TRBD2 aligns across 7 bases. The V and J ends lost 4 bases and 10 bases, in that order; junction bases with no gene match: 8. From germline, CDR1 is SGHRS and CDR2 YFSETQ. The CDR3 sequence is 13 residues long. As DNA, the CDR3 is TGCGCCAGCAGCCTCCTCCCGGGAGGAGAGCAGTTCTTC. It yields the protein CASSLLPGGEQFF.